These 11 T cell receptor beta chains share one sample of origin, sequenced in a study of human T cells and chemical hapten exposure. The sample's time point: patch test 2, 6 weeks after DPC sensitization. Stated treatment: therapeutic diphenylcyclopropenone sensitization with weekly scalp DPC. TCRdb used MiXCR to reprocess the RACE reads, holding one entry per CDR3 protein. The data hold a few hundred thousand distinct CDR3 sequences, with over 6% observed a single time. Sequenced material: whole blood, taken in connection with sensitization to the hapten diphenylcyclopropenone (DPC). Receptors originate from a woman younger than 30 with alopecia areata. Some clones in this sample may be carry-over from other donors' samples.

This clonotype was picked up many times. V and J are TRBV20-1 and TRBJ2-3; either TRBD1 or TRBD2 may fit D (5 bases each). V lost 5 bases and J 2 bases, leaving 17 bases between the germline ends. This CDR3 region has 15 residues. Germline assignment: CDR1 DFQATT and CDR2 SNEGSKA (reference sequence). The CDR3 region is CSAPLFQGVTDTQYF. DNA for the CDR3: TGCAGTGCTCCTCTCTTTCAGGGAGTCACAGATACGCAGTATTTT.

This clonotype was detected ten times or more. This sequence joins TRBV2 and TRBJ1-2; D is ambiguous. V was clipped by 4 bases and J by 0 bases, with 3 bases between them. CDR3 length: 12 residues. Germline assignment: CDR1 SNHLY and CDR2 FYNNEI. This CDR3 reads CASSAANYGYTF. DNA of the CDR3: TGTGCCAGCAGTGCAGCTAACTATGGCTACACCTTC.

The rearrangement joins TRBV7-9 to TRBJ1-2; no clear D. Germline CDR1 is SEHNR and CDR2 is FQNEAQ (reference sequence). The CDR3 has 14 amino acids. V lost 1 base, J lost 2 bases, and 8 bases lay in between. The CDR3 nucleotides are TGTGCCAGCAGCTTAGATGAGGGAAACTATGGCTACACCTTC. Protein product: CASSLDEGNYGYTF. Based on the CDR3 plus reference TRBV7-9 and TRBJ1-2, the full variable domain is DTGVSQNPRHKITKRGQNVTFRCDPISEHNRLYWYRQTLGQGPEFLTYFQNEAQLEKSRLLSDRFSAERPKGSFSTLEIQRTEQGDSAMYLCASSLDEGNYGYTFGSGTRLTVV.

The sample holds many counts of this clonotype. This chain links TRBV29-1 with TRBJ2-3, with a possible D match to TRBD2 (5 bases). Trimming cost V 4 bases and J 3 bases, with 17 bases left between them. The germline V gene encodes CDR1 SQVTM and CDR2 ANQGSEA. The CDR3 runs 15 residues. The CDR3 bases are TGCAGCGTTGTGAGTTTAGCCGGAGGTACAGATACGCAGTATTTT. This encodes CSVVSLAGGTDTQYF.

This clonotype occurred once. CDR3 sequence (DNA): TGTGCCAGCAGCCAAGCCCCAGGGATCTGGCACTATGAGCAGTTCTTC. It codes for CASSQAPGIWHYEQFF. The genes are TRBV3-1 and TRBJ2-1, with D tentatively TRBD1 (5 bases). This CDR3 comprises 16 residues. V was clipped by 1 base and J by 8 bases, with 18 bases between them. Germline V gives CDR1 LGHDT, CDR2 YNNKEL (reference sequence).

This clonotype was picked up a small number of times. The V gene is TRBV20-1, the J gene TRBJ2-7; TRBD1 agrees at 10 bases. Per germline, CDR1 DFQATT and CDR2 SNEGSKA (reference sequence). The V and J ends lost 2 bases and 6 bases, in that order; junction bases with no gene match: 7. The CDR3 is 14 amino acids. The CDR3: CSARSGTGATEQYF. The CDR3, as DNA: TGCAGTGCTAGATCCGGGACAGGGGCCACCGAGCAGTACTTC.

This clonotype has at least ten counts. This rearrangement joins TRBV7-2 to TRBJ1-4, with TRBD1 as a possible D gene (5 bases). This CDR3 spans 15 amino acids. Germline CDR1 and CDR2: SGHTA and FQGNSA. Between the trimmed V and J ends, which lost 1 base and 4 bases, there was a span of 10 bases. The CDR3 DNA is TGTGCCAGCAGCTTAGTTTGGGGCGGTAATGAAAAACTGTTTTTT. Translated, it gives CASSLVWGGNEKLFF.

V gene TRBV3-1 combines with J gene TRBJ1-1, with D maybe TRBD1 (5 bases). The V end lost 3 bases, the J end lost 5 bases, and 13 bases lay between the germline ends. The CDR3 covers 14 residues. The germline CDR1 and CDR2 sequences are LGHDT and YNNKEL (reference sequence). CDR3 bases: TGTGCCAGCAGCCAGAGGGACGGGTTTACTGAAGCTTTCTTT. Translated: CASSQRDGFTEAFF.

In this sample, this clonotype turned up a few times. The rearrangement uses TRBV2 and TRBJ2-1, with 8 bases identical to TRBD2. V trimming: 6 bases; J trimming: 4 bases; junction bases outside the gene matches: 8. The CDR3 consists of 15 residues. Germline CDR1 is SNHLY and CDR2 is FYNNEI. CDR3 amino acids: CASSERRGEYNEQFF. DNA for the CDR3: TGTGCCAGCAGCGAGAGGCGGGGGGAATACAATGAGCAGTTCTTC.

At least ten counts were recorded for this clonotype. CDR3 in amino acids: CASSQDRSDRGTDTQYF. For the CDR3, the DNA is TGCGCCAGCAGCCAAGATCGCTCGGACAGGGGGACGGATACGCAGTATTTT. The chain combines TRBV4-3 with TRBJ2-3; TRBD1 aligns across 10 bases. V shed 0 bases, J shed 6 bases, and the junction held 9 bases outside the gene matches. Germline CDR1 LGHNA, CDR2 YSLEER. The CDR3 has 17 residues.

Ten or more counts support this clonotype. This sequence joins TRBV7-9 and TRBJ2-3; tentative D call: TRBD2 (6 bases). Germline lookup yields CDR1 SEHNR and CDR2 FQNEAQ (reference sequence). Between the trimmed V and J ends, which lost 4 bases and 2 bases, there was a span of 13 bases. This CDR3 has 15 residues. The CDR3 region has the DNA TGTGCCAGCAGCTCTTTTCGGGGGAACACAGATACGCAGTATTTT. Protein: CASSSFRGNTDTQYF.